What follows are 22 T cell receptor beta chains derived from one specimen sequenced in a study of blood T cell repertoires in COVID-19 (dated by TCRdb to 2020 to 2021). Library construction relied on the immunoSEQ multiplex PCR assay. The clones in this table, taken by TCRdb from immuneACCESS, are in-frame only. Not every clone is retained; where verified, under half of the shortfall comes from an unresolved V gene, and the cause of the rest is unknown. The sample has approximately 360,000 clones on record, roughly four fifths of them singletons. The ten largest clones take up approximately 5% of the sample. Specimen: PBMCs or T cells enriched from blood (not recorded which). The receptor set was obtained from a woman in her forties or fifties who had recovered from COVID-19.

This rearrangement joins TRBV19 to TRBJ2-2, with unresolved D. With 0 bases removed from V and 2 bases from J, the gap between germline ends came to 10 bases. The CDR3 covers 16 residues. In germline, CDR1 is LNHDA, CDR2 SQIVND (reference sequence). CDR3 DNA: TGTGCCAGTAGTATAGATGGCTTGATAAACACCGGGGAGCTGTTTTTT. It codes for CASSIDGLINTGELFF.

The chain links TRBV5-1 to TRBJ2-4; no definite D call. V gave up 0 bases and J gave up 0 bases, with 7 bases separating them. The CDR3 sequence is 15 residues long. CDR1 and CDR2 (germline): SGHRS, YFSETQ. As DNA, the CDR3 is TGCGCCAGCAGCTTGGGTTCAGGAGCCAAAAACATTCAGTACTTC. Protein sequence: CASSLGSGAKNIQYF. Together with reference TRBV5-1 and TRBJ2-4, the CDR3 gives the full variable domain: KAGVTQTPRYLIKTRGQQVTLSCSPISGHRSVSWYQQTPGQGLQFLFEYFSETQRNKGNFPGRFSGRQFSNSRSEMNVSTLELGDSALYLCASSLGSGAKNIQYFGAGTRLSVL.

The chain carries TRBV7-2 and TRBJ2-1, with D tentatively TRBD2 (6 bases). The V and J ends lost 5 bases and 1 base respectively, with 21 bases between them. In germline, CDR1 is SGHTA, CDR2 FQGNSA. The CDR3 spans 18 residues. In nucleotides, the CDR3 is TGTGCCAGCAGCATCTACCCCGGGACTGAGGTTTCCTACAATGAGCAGTTCTTC. Translated: CASSIYPGTEVSYNEQFF.

The chain carries TRBV11-2 and TRBJ2-3; 9 positions match TRBD2. CDR3 length: 17 amino acids. Germline V CDR1 and CDR2: SGHAT, FQNNGV. The V and J ends lost 1 base and 1 base, in that order; junction bases with no gene match: 6. The CDR3 is CASSLGVLAGGTDTQYF. CDR3 in DNA: TGTGCCAGCAGCTTAGGGGTACTAGCGGGCGGCACAGATACGCAGTATTTT.

The chain employs TRBV5-6 and TRBJ2-2, with a possible D match to TRBD2 (5 bases). The CDR3 loop spans 16 amino acids. The germline V gene has CDR1 SGHDT and CDR2 YYEEEE. The V end lost 4 bases, the J end lost 4 bases, and 17 bases lay between the germline ends. The CDR3 is CASSLARGVATGELFF. The CDR3 bases are TGTGCCAGCAGCCTCGCCCGGGGAGTTGCCACCGGGGAGCTGTTTTTT.

The chain recombines TRBV19 with TRBJ2-1; a possible D gene is TRBD2 (8 bases). This CDR3 is built from 14 residues. Trimming took 1 base from V and 8 from J, leaving 12 bases between them. CDR1 is LNHDA and CDR2 is SQIVND in the germline V gene (reference sequence). The CDR3: CASSIAGGGDEQFF. The CDR3 bases are TGTGCCAGTAGTATAGCGGGAGGGGGCGATGAGCAGTTCTTC. Full variable domain (missing parts from reference TRBV19 and TRBJ2-1): DGGITQSPKYLFRKEGQNVTLSCEQNLNHDAMYWYRQDPGQGLRLIYYSQIVNDFQKGDIAEGYSVSREKKESFPLTVTSAQKNPTAFYLCASSIAGGGDEQFFGPGTRLTVL.

Only one count was recorded for this clone. This chain connects TRBV7-3 to TRBJ2-1, with 7 bases identical to TRBD1. Germline V gene sequence: CDR1 SGHTA, CDR2 FQGTGA. There are 16 residues in the CDR3. With V trimmed by 2 bases and J by 4 bases, 8 bases remained unmatched. DNA for the CDR3: TGTGCCAGCAGCTTATCAGGGGGTGGGATATACAATGAGCAGTTCTTC. Translation gives CASSLSGGGIYNEQFF.

This sequence joins TRBV28 and TRBJ1-5; weak D call: TRBD1 (6 bases). V was cut by 8 bases and J by 5 bases, with 22 bases left in between. The germline V gene has CDR1 MDHEN and CDR2 SYDVKM. This CDR3 is 16 amino acids long. CDR3 loop: CASAQGSGAYDQPQHF. CDR3 in DNA: TGTGCCAGCGCTCAAGGGTCAGGGGCATATGATCAGCCCCAGCATTTT.

The J gene is TRBJ2-1, the V gene TRBV18, with 9 positions matching TRBD1. In germline, CDR1 is KGHSH, CDR2 LQKENI. V was clipped by 3 bases and J by 9 bases; unmatched bases: 12. The CDR3 is 16 amino acids. The CDR3: CASSPAGTGNGAEQFF. The CDR3 DNA reads TGTGCCAGCTCACCCGCGGGGACAGGGAACGGTGCTGAGCAGTTCTTC.

V gene TRBV19 combines with J gene TRBJ1-2; 7 bases agree with TRBD1. The length of the CDR3 is 13 residues. Germline V gives CDR1 LNHDA, CDR2 SQIVND (reference sequence). Germline trimming cut 3 bases from V and 5 bases from J; bases unmatched to any gene: 3. The CDR3 sequence is CASSMGQKYGYTF. The CDR3 nucleotides read TGTGCCAGTAGTATGGGACAGAAATATGGCTACACCTTC.

In its sample, this clone was seen once. The rearrangement uses TRBV5-1 and TRBJ2-1; 9 bases are shared with TRBD2. The germline gives CDR1 SGHRS, CDR2 YFSETQ. J was trimmed by 2 bases and V by 4 bases; bases with no gene match: 7. The CDR3 contains 16 residues. The CDR3 is CASSPSSGTPYNEQFF. The CDR3 region has the DNA TGCGCCAGCAGCCCGTCTAGCGGGACCCCCTACAATGAGCAGTTCTTC.

The gene calls are TRBV15 and TRBJ2-3, with D perhaps TRBD2 (6 bases). The CDR3 runs 15 residues. V dropped 1 base and J dropped 0 bases, with 8 bases sitting between them. Germline V gene sequence: CDR1 LNHNV, CDR2 YYDKDF (reference sequence). The CDR3 nucleotides are TGTGCCACCAGCAGAGGGCGGGAAAGCACAGATACGCAGTATTTT. As protein: CATSRGRESTDTQYF.

V usage is TRBV12-3 or TRBV12-4 and J usage is TRBJ2-1; no firm D call. The CDR3 extends over 12 amino acids. The ends were cut back, 2 bases at V and 6 bases at J, with 5 bases in the middle. CDR3 residues: CASSLLLNEQFF. CDR3 DNA: TGTGCCAGCAGTTTATTACTCAATGAGCAGTTCTTC.

The chain employs TRBV6-5 and TRBJ2-7, with D possibly matching TRBD1 (6 bases). The germline V gene encodes CDR1 MNHEY and CDR2 SVGAGI. The V and J ends lost 1 base and 3 bases respectively, with 13 bases between them. The CDR3 has 15 amino acids. The CDR3 loop is CASSYFWQGHYEQYF. CDR3 DNA: TGTGCCAGCAGTTACTTCTGGCAGGGACACTACGAGCAGTACTTC.

The chain recombines TRBV4-3 with TRBJ1-2; unclear D gene. Looked up from germline, CDR1 is LGHNA and CDR2 is YSLEER. The CDR3 contains 13 residues. The germline V and J ends were trimmed by 4 bases and 2 bases, with 8 bases remaining between them. This CDR3 reads CASSRAGNYGYTF. The CDR3, as DNA: TGCGCCAGCAGCCGAGCCGGGAACTATGGCTACACCTTC.

This clone was seen a single time. The chain carries TRBV10-3 and TRBJ2-1; a possible D gene is TRBD1 (6 bases). The V and J ends lost 6 bases and 10 bases respectively, with 13 bases between them. The CDR3 length is 12 residues. Germline V lookup: CDR1 ENHRY, CDR2 SYGVKD. The CDR3, as DNA: TGTGCCATCAGGACCTACGGACAGGAGCAGTTCTTC. Translation: CAIRTYGQEQFF.

The chain carries TRBV15 and TRBJ2-7, with 12 bases lining up with TRBD1. The trim removed 4 bases at V and 6 bases at J, leaving 7 bases unmatched. The CDR3 totals 15 residues. Germline V gives CDR1 LNHNV, CDR2 YYDKDF (reference sequence). CDR3: CATSKTGTGGGEQYF. CDR3 nucleotide sequence: TGTGCCACCAGCAAAACCGGGACAGGGGGCGGCGAGCAGTACTTC.

V usage is TRBV19 and J usage is TRBJ1-1; no clear D gene. The CDR3 is 15 residues long. CDR1 LNHDA and CDR2 SQIVND come from the germline V gene (reference sequence). V gave up 6 bases and J gave up 4 bases, with 18 bases separating them. The CDR3, as DNA: TGTGCCAGTAGACCGCCGGGGAGGGCGAGCACTGAAGCTTTCTTT. Translated, it gives CASRPPGRASTEAFF.

The chain links TRBV29-1 to TRBJ1-4; 9 bases map to TRBD1. The CDR3 contains 12 residues. J was trimmed by 7 bases and V by 6 bases; bases with no gene match: 3. CDR1 SQVTM and CDR2 ANQGSEA come from the germline V gene. CDR3 DNA: TGCAGCGTGGTGGACAGGGGTGAAAAACTGTTTTTT. It is translated as CSVVDRGEKLFF.

This chain connects TRBV5-4 to TRBJ1-1, with D perhaps matching TRBD1 (5 bases). CDR1 and CDR2 from the germline V gene are SGHNT and YYREEE (reference sequence). The CDR3 consists of 14 residues. V was clipped by 2 bases and J by 3 bases, with 11 bases between them. The CDR3 here is CASSFSGGDTEAFF. In DNA form, the CDR3 reads TGTGCCAGCAGCTTCTCGGGGGGGGACACTGAAGCTTTCTTT.

The chain employs TRBV3-1 (or the pseudogene TRBV3-2) and TRBJ1-4; perhaps TRBD1 as D (5 bases). There are 14 residues in the CDR3. V lost 6 bases and J lost 7, with 15 bases in between. Germline-derived CDR1 and CDR2 are LGHDT and YNNKEL (reference sequence). The CDR3 DNA reads as TGTGCCAGCAGTCCGGGGGGATTACGTGAAAAACTGTTTTTT. Protein product: CASSPGGLREKLFF.

The chain has TRBV9 and TRBJ2-5; 11 bases match TRBD1. The CDR3 loop spans 15 amino acids. J gave up 5 bases and V 4 bases, and 7 bases lay outside the gene matches. Germline loops: CDR1 SGDLS, CDR2 YYNGEE. CDR3 DNA sequence: TGTGCCAGCAGCCGGACAGGGGGCGCAGGGGAGACCCAGTACTTC. Encoded protein: CASSRTGGAGETQYF.